Reported below is one T cell receptor (beta chain). The sample is drawn from a study of control samples from healthy donors and cancer patients. Data came from immunoSEQ multiplex PCR; TCRdb stores just in-frame clones and leaves some out. The sample lists 120,000 or so clones, about 90% occurring once. Germline V gene sequence: CDR1 SGHTS, CDR2 YDEGEE. CDR3 size: 13 residues. Trimming shortened V by 3 bases and J by 6 bases, and 10 bases separated the two germline ends. The receptor was derived from a man between 18 and 29 years old in good health. The genes are TRBV5-8 and TRBJ2-1; unclear D gene. Material: blood. The CDR3 protein is CASSYFTGNEQFF. The CDR3 nucleotides read TGTGCCAGCAGCTACTTCACCGGCAATGAGCAGTTCTTC.